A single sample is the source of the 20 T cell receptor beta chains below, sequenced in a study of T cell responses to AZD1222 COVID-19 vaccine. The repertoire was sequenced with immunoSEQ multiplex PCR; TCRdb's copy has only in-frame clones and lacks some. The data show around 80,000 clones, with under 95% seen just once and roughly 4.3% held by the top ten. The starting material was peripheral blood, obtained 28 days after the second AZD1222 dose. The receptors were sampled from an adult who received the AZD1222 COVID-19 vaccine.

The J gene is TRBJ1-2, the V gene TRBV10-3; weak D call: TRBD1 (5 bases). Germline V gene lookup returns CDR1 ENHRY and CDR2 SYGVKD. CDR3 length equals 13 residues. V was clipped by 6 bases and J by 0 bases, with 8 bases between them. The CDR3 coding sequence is TGTGCCATCAGCGAGACAGCTAACTATGGCTACACCTTC. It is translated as CAISETANYGYTF.

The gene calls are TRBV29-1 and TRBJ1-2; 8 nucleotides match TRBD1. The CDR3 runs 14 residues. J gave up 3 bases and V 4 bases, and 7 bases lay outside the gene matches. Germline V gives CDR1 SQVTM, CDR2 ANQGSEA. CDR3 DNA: TGCAGCGTTGGGGCAGGGGGCTTCGACTATGGCTACACCTTC. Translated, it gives CSVGAGGFDYGYTF.

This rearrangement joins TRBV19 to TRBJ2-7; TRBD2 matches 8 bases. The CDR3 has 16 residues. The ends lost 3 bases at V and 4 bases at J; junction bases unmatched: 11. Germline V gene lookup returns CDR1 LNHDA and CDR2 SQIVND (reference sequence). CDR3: CASSMPPGTSQYEQYF. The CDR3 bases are TGTGCCAGTAGTATGCCGCCCGGGACTAGTCAGTACGAGCAGTACTTC.

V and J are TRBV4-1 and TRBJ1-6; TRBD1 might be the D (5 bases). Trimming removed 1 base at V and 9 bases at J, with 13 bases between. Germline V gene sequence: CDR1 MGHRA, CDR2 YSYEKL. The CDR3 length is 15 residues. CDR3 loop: CASSQGQRSFSPLHF. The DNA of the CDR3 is TGCGCCAGCAGCCAAGGACAGAGGTCATTTTCACCCCTCCACTTT.

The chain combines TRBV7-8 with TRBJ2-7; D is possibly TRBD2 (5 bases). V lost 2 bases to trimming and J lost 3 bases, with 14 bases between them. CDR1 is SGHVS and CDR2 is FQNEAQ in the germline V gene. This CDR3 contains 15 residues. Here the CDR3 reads CASSLSGGHHYEQYF. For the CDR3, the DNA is TGTGCCAGCAGCTTATCAGGCGGGCACCACTACGAGCAGTACTTC.

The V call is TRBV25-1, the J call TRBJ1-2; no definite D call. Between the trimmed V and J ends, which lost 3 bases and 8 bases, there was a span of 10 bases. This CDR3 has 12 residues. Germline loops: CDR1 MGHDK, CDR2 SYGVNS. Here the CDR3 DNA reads TGTGCCAGCAGTGATAGGCGAGAAGGCTACACCTTC. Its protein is CASSDRREGYTF.

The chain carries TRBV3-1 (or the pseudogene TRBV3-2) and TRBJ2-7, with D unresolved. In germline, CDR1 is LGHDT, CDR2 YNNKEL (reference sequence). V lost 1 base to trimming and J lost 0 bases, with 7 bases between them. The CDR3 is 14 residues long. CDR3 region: CASSQGSYSYEQYF. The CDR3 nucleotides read TGTGCCAGCAGCCAAGGTTCATACTCCTACGAGCAGTACTTC.

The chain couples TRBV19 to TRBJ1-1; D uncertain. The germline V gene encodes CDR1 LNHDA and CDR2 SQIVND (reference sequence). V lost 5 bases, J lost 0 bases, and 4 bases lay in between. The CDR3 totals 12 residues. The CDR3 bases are TGTGCCAGTAGTGCGTTGAACACTGAAGCTTTCTTT. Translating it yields CASSALNTEAFF.

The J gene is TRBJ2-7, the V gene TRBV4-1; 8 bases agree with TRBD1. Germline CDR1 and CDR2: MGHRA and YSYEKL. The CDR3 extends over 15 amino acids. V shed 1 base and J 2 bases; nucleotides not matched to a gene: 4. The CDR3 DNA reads TGCGCCAGCAGCCAAGTTCAGGGGGCGACCTACGAGCAGTACTTC. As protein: CASSQVQGATYEQYF.

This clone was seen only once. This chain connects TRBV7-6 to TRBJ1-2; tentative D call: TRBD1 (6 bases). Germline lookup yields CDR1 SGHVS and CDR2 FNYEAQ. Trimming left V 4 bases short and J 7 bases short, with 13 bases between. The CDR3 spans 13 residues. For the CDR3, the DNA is TGTGCCAGCAGCTCGACAGGACAAGGTGGCTACACCTTC. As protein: CASSSTGQGGYTF.

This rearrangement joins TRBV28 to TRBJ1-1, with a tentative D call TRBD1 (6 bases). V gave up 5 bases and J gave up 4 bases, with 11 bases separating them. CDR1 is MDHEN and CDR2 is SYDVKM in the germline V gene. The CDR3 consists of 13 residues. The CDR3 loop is CASSIGQSTEAFF. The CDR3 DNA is TGTGCCAGCAGTATCGGACAGAGCACTGAAGCTTTCTTT.

CDR3 DNA: TGTGCCAGCTCACCACGAGGGGAGGCTGGAAACACCATATATTTT. This gives the protein CASSPRGEAGNTIYF. This sequence joins TRBV18 and TRBJ1-3; D might be TRBD1 (5 bases). CDR3 length: 15 amino acids. In germline, CDR1 is KGHSH, CDR2 LQKENI. V was trimmed by 1 base and J by 2 bases, leaving 9 bases between them.

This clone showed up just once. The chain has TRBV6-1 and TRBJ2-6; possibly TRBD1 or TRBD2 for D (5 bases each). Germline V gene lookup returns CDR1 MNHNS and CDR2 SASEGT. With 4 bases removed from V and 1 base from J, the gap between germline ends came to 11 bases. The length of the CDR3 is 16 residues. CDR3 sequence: CASSGPRGSGANVLTF. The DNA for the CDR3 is TGTGCCAGCAGTGGGCCGAGGGGATCTGGGGCCAACGTCCTGACTTTC.

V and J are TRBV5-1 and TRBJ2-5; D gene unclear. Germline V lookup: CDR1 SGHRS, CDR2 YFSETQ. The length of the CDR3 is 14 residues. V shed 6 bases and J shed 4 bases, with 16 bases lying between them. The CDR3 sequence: CASTYADGSETQYF. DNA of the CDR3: TGCGCCAGCACCTATGCTGATGGGTCAGAGACCCAGTACTTC. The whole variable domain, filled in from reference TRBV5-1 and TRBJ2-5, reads KAGVTQTPRYLIKTRGQQVTLSCSPISGHRSVSWYQQTPGQGLQFLFEYFSETQRNKGNFPGRFSGRQFSNSRSEMNVSTLELGDSALYLCASTYADGSETQYFGPGTRLLVL.

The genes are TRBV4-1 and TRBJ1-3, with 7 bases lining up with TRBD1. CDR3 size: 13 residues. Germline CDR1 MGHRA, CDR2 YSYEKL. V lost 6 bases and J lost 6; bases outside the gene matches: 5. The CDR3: CASRPGTANTIYF. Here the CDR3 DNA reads TGCGCCAGCAGACCCGGGACAGCAAACACCATATATTTT.

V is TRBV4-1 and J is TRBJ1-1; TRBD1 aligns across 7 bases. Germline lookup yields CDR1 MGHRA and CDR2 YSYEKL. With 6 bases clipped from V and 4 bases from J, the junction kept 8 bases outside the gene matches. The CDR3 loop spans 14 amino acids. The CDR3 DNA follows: TGCGCCAGCAGAAAAGGGGGCTCGGGCACTGAAGCTTTCTTT. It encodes CASRKGGSGTEAFF.

For the CDR3, the DNA is TGCGCCAGCAGCTTGGAACAGGGAGATGAAAAACTGTTTTTT. Its protein product is CASSLEQGDEKLFF. The chain is built from TRBV5-1 and TRBJ1-4, with D tentatively TRBD1 (6 bases). The CDR3 has 14 residues. Trimming left V 0 bases short and J 6 bases short, with 9 bases between. CDR1 and CDR2 (germline): SGHRS, YFSETQ. Complete variable domain (other parts from reference TRBV5-1 and TRBJ1-4): KAGVTQTPRYLIKTRGQQVTLSCSPISGHRSVSWYQQTPGQGLQFLFEYFSETQRNKGNFPGRFSGRQFSNSRSEMNVSTLELGDSALYLCASSLEQGDEKLFFGSGTQLSVL.

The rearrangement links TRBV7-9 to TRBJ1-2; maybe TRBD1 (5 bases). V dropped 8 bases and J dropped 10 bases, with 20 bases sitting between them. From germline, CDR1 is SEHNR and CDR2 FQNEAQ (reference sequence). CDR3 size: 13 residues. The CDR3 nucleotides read TGTGCCAGCGCCGGGGGAGGGTTTAGCGACTACACCTTC. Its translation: CASAGGGFSDYTF.

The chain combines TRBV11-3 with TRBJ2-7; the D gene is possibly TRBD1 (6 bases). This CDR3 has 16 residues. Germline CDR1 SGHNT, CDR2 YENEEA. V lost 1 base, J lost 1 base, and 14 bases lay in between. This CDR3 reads CASSLGYRDISYEQYF. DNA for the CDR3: TGTGCCAGCAGCTTAGGGTACCGGGACATTTCCTACGAGCAGTACTTC.

The CDR3 region has the DNA TGTGCTAGTGGTTTGACGGGACAGCACACTGAAGCTTTCTTT. Translating gives CASGLTGQHTEAFF. The chain recombines TRBV12-5 with TRBJ1-1; 7 positions match TRBD1. CDR1 LGHNT and CDR2 FRNRAP come from the germline V gene. J lost 3 bases, V lost 2 bases, and 3 bases had no gene match. There are 14 residues in the CDR3.